The 21 T cell receptor beta chains below all came from one sample that was sequenced in a study of early T cells in non-severe SARS-CoV-2 infection. TCRdb passed the 5' RACE reads through MiXCR, listing each CDR3 protein once. This table holds tens of thousands of distinct CDR3 sequences, approximately 9% found once. What was sequenced was whole blood. The source is an adult who was a healthcare worker with PCR-confirmed SARS-CoV-2 infection or an uninfected control (not recorded which).

The rearrangement joins TRBV7-2 to TRBJ2-3; unclear D gene. The CDR3 spans 14 residues. Germline-derived CDR1 and CDR2 are SGHTA and FQGNSA. V lost 5 bases, J lost 2 bases, and 11 bases lay in between. In nucleotides, the CDR3 is TGTGCCAGCAGCCCCCGGCAGGCCACAGATACGCAGTATTTT. Translation gives CASSPRQATDTQYF.

This clonotype occurred once. Without the conserved terminal phenylalanine or tryptophan, this CDR3 likely stems from a read error. CDR3 region: CASSFGTANQPQHS. The CDR3, as DNA: TGTGCCAGTAGTTTCGGGACTGCTAATCAGCCCCAGCATTCT. V and J are TRBV19 and TRBJ1-5; D is possibly TRBD1 (5 bases). This CDR3 comprises 14 residues. CDR1 and CDR2 from the germline V gene are LNHDA and SQIVND (reference sequence). V lost 5 bases and J lost 4, with 12 bases in between.

This clonotype was counted at least ten times. The rearrangement joins TRBV12-3 or TRBV12-4 to TRBJ1-5; no reliable D call. The CDR3 has 12 amino acids. V was shortened by 5 bases and J by 6 bases, with 8 bases between the two germline ends. The CDR3 DNA sequence: TGTGCCAGCAGTGGCCCTAGTCAGCCCCAGCATTTT. It translates to CASSGPSQPQHF.

This chain links TRBV24-1 with TRBJ2-3; no reliable D call. Germline-derived CDR1 and CDR2 are KGHDR and SFDVKD. CDR3 length equals 16 residues. With 3 bases removed from V and 2 bases from J, the gap between germline ends came to 14 bases. This CDR3 is CATSDPDPRSTDTQYF. In nucleotides, the CDR3 is TGTGCCACCAGTGATCCAGACCCTAGGTCCACAGATACGCAGTATTTT.

This clonotype has at least ten counts. The chain recombines TRBV7-2 with TRBJ2-5; no firm D call. CDR1 and CDR2 (germline): SGHTA, FQGNSA. This CDR3 contains 11 residues. The V and J ends lost 2 bases and 5 bases respectively, with 3 bases between them. This CDR3 reads CASSLWETQYF. The CDR3 DNA is TGTGCCAGCAGCTTATGGGAGACCCAGTACTTC. Filled out from reference TRBV7-2 and TRBJ2-5, the complete variable domain reads GAGVSQSPSNKVTEKGKDVELRCDPISGHTALYWYRQSLGQGLEFLIYFQGNSAPDKSGLPSDRFSAERTGGSVSTLTIQRTQQEDSAVYLCASSLWETQYFGPGTRLLVL.

Concerning this clonotype: This could be a read error, since a much larger clone is one nucleotide away. The rearrangement joins TRBV19 to TRBJ2-4; D remains unclear. The CDR3 has 13 amino acids. Germline loops: CDR1 LNHDA, CDR2 SQIVND (reference sequence). The CDR3 is CATSFGGLNIEYF. The CDR3 DNA reads TGTGCCACATCCTTCGGCGGATTAAACATTGAGTACTTC.

This clonotype has more than one count but fewer than ten. This chain connects TRBV6-2 or TRBV6-3 to TRBJ2-7, with TRBD2 matching over 7 bases. The CDR3 is made up of 12 amino acids. Trimming at V came to 6 bases and at J to 4 bases, leaving 3 bases not matched to a gene. CDR1 is MNHEY and CDR2 is SVGEGT in the germline V gene. In nucleotides, the CDR3 is TGTGCCAGCAGAAGCGGGAAATACGAGCAGTACTTC. Protein product: CASRSGKYEQYF.

J is TRBJ2-5 and V is TRBV7-3; possibly TRBD1 for D (5 bases). Trimming left V 3 bases short and J 1 base short, with 6 bases between. CDR1 and CDR2 (germline): SGHTA, FQGTGA. This CDR3 has 13 residues. CDR3 loop: CASSLTAQETQYF. As DNA, the CDR3 is TGTGCCAGCAGCTTGACAGCCCAAGAGACCCAGTACTTC.

With regard to this clonotype: A much larger clonotype is one base distant, so this may be a read error. CDR3 sequence (DNA): TGTGCCAGCAGCTTCTCTCGCGGGCAGTACTTC. Its translation is CASSFSRGQYF. The gene calls are TRBV7-9 and TRBJ2-7, with D uncertain. CDR1 is SEHNR and CDR2 is FQNEAQ in the germline V gene (reference sequence). Between the trimmed V and J ends, which lost 3 bases and 9 bases, there was a span of 9 bases. The CDR3 consists of 11 residues. Drawing the rest from reference TRBV7-9 and TRBJ2-7, the complete variable domain is DTGVSQNPRHKITKRGQNVTFRCDPISEHNRLYWYRQTLGQGPEFLTYFQNEAQLEKSRLLSDRFSAERPKGSFSTLEIQRTEQGDSAMYLCASSFSRGQYFGPGTRLTVT.

This chain connects TRBV7-2 to TRBJ1-2; no clear D gene. V shed 3 bases and J shed 7 bases, with 12 bases lying between them. Germline V CDR1 and CDR2: SGHTA, FQGNSA. The CDR3 runs to 13 residues. CDR3 in amino acids: CASSLFGDPGYTF. CDR3 sequence (DNA): TGTGCCAGCAGCTTGTTTGGGGATCCTGGCTACACCTTC.

The rearrangement joins TRBV7-2 to TRBJ2-5; 11 bases align to TRBD2. This CDR3 has 15 amino acids. Germline CDR1 and CDR2: SGHTA and FQGNSA. The J segment lost 5 bases and the V segment lost 3 bases, leaving 5 bases of the junction unmatched. In DNA, the CDR3 is TGTGCCAGCAGCTTTAGCGGGAGGGTAGGGGAGACCCAGTACTTC. Protein: CASSFSGRVGETQYF.

The sample holds a few counts of this clonotype. The chain carries TRBV10-3 and TRBJ1-6; 7 bases agree with TRBD1. Unmatched junction bases numbered 1, after V lost 2 bases and J lost 6 bases. The germline V gene has CDR1 ENHRY and CDR2 SYGVKD. The CDR3 is 14 residues long. For the CDR3, the DNA is TGTGCCATCAGTGAGGGGGACAGTAATTCACCCCTCCACTTT. The encoded protein is CAISEGDSNSPLHF.

This sequence joins TRBV10-3 and TRBJ2-1; D tentatively fits TRBD1 or TRBD2 (6 bases each). Trimming took 5 bases from V and 4 from J, leaving 18 bases between them. Germline lookup yields CDR1 ENHRY and CDR2 SYGVKD. The CDR3 totals 16 residues. CDR3: CAISMRGAPTYNEQFF. The CDR3 DNA reads TGTGCCATCAGTATGAGGGGGGCACCGACATACAATGAGCAGTTCTTC.

This clonotype was seen ten or more times. This chain links TRBV6-2 or TRBV6-3 with TRBJ2-3; D is possibly TRBD2 (6 bases). V shed 8 bases and J shed 2 bases, with 14 bases lying between them. The CDR3 is 14 amino acids. Germline V lookup: CDR1 MNHEY, CDR2 SVGEGT. The CDR3 is CASHPGGATDTQYF. The CDR3 region has the DNA TGTGCCAGCCACCCCGGGGGAGCCACAGATACGCAGTATTTT.

The rearrangement uses TRBV19 and TRBJ1-5, with a possible D match to TRBD1 (5 bases). Germline V lookup: CDR1 LNHDA, CDR2 SQIVND (reference sequence). CDR3 length: 12 amino acids. The ends were cut back, 9 bases at V and 7 bases at J, with 13 bases in the middle. The CDR3 sequence is CASQTVNQPQHF. DNA for the CDR3: TGTGCCAGCCAGACAGTGAACCAGCCCCAGCATTTT.

This clonotype turned up a few times. The chain recombines TRBV7-2 with TRBJ2-7; possible D gene TRBD1, 5 bases. V lost 5 bases, J lost 1 base, and 9 bases lay in between. CDR1 and CDR2 from the germline V gene are SGHTA and FQGNSA. This CDR3 is 13 amino acids long. DNA of the CDR3: TGTGCCAGCAGCCTCCCAGGGTCCTACGAGCAGTACTTC. It is translated as CASSLPGSYEQYF.

This clonotype was counted at least ten times. The rearrangement links TRBV5-1 to TRBJ2-4; D call uncertain. CDR3 size: 17 residues. V lost 4 bases to trimming and J lost 2 bases, with 19 bases between them. Germline CDR1 is SGHRS and CDR2 is YFSETQ. The CDR3 here is CASSEIGERPPKNIQYF. The CDR3 nucleotides are TGCGCCAGCAGCGAAATCGGCGAACGTCCTCCCAAAAACATTCAGTACTTC. Looking up the rest from reference TRBV5-1 and TRBJ2-4 gives the full variable domain: KAGVTQTPRYLIKTRGQQVTLSCSPISGHRSVSWYQQTPGQGLQFLFEYFSETQRNKGNFPGRFSGRQFSNSRSEMNVSTLELGDSALYLCASSEIGERPPKNIQYFGAGTRLSVL.

The chain links TRBV2 to TRBJ2-5, with 7 bases that match TRBD2. V gave up 2 bases and J gave up 1 base; unmatched junction bases: 4. The CDR3 totals 15 residues. Germline V lookup: CDR1 SNHLY, CDR2 FYNNEI. As DNA, the CDR3 is TGTGCCAGCAGTGAAAGGCTAGCGGTCCAAGAGACCCAGTACTTC. This encodes CASSERLAVQETQYF.

This clonotype has at least ten counts. The gene calls are TRBV27 and TRBJ1-4; weak D call: TRBD1 (5 bases). V gave up 6 bases and J gave up 10 bases, with 21 bases separating them. Germline V gene data show CDR1 as MNHEY and CDR2 as SMNVEV (reference sequence). This CDR3 region has 15 residues. In nucleotides, the CDR3 is TGTGCCAGCAGCCTCACCGGGACGGCGCTAGGAAAACTGTTTTTT. It codes for CASSLTGTALGKLFF.

V usage is TRBV7-2 and J usage is TRBJ2-2; TRBD2 matches 10 bases. The CDR3 has 16 residues. J lost 5 bases, V lost 1 base, and 4 bases had no gene match. The V gene's germline CDR1 is SGHTA and CDR2 FQGNSA. This chain's CDR3 is CASSLGGSGRTGELFF. For the CDR3, the DNA is TGTGCCAGCAGCTTAGGTGGTAGCGGGAGGACCGGGGAGCTGTTTTTT.

This clonotype was recorded a few times. This chain connects TRBV7-6 to TRBJ1-3; D is unclear. The V end was cut by 2 bases, the J end by 0 bases, with 11 bases between. Germline V gene lookup returns CDR1 SGHVS and CDR2 FNYEAQ. The CDR3 is 16 amino acids. CDR3 bases: TGTGCCAGCAGCTTAACGGTTTCCACCTCTGGAAACACCATATATTTT. It is translated as CASSLTVSTSGNTIYF.